This record looks at one T cell receptor beta chain sequence and its context. Its antigen is still unknown. Trimming took 2 bases from V and 4 from J; bases not matched to a gene: 10. This CDR3 has 17 residues. Germline CDR1 is SGHRS and CDR2 is YFSETQ. The data originate from a study of shared clonotypes between healthy human individuals. Roughly 33,000 T cell genomes, or 200 ng DNA, went into the sorted-subset replicate PCRs. The protocol was immunoSEQ multiplex PCR, while the TCRdb copy is restricted to in-frame clones and leaves out a portion. The sample lists about 680,000 clones, 73% occurring once. Whole-study results and caveats: When compared with the clonotypes that were shared by all four sorted-subset donors, the non-shared clonotypes turned out to have lower generation probabilities. Researchers found naive subsets generally carried larger estimated richness than memory subsets.

The sample taken for sequencing was memory CD4+ T cells sorted from blood. The subset denotes: CD45RA-negative fraction. The chain recombines TRBV5-1 with TRBJ2-7, with 12 nucleotides matching TRBD2. This TCR derives from a woman between 25 and 40 years old in good health. For the CDR3, the DNA is TGCGCCAGCAGCTTTGAACCGGGACTAGCGGGCAAATACGAGCAGTACTTC. Translating it yields CASSFEPGLAGKYEQYF.